The 31 T cell receptor beta chains below were found in one sample sequenced in a study of T cells in Graves' hyperthyroidism and ophthalmopathy. Using RNA transcripts as the source, TCR beta CDR3 regions were amplified. The TCR CDR3 was amplified in a first-round RT-PCR using the HTBI primer set. TCRdb reanalysed the multiplex PCR reads using MiXCR and keeps one entry per CDR3 protein. This repertoire shows approximately 360,000 distinct CDR3 sequences, around a quarter found once; its top ten account for less than 75%. Sample: blood. These receptors came from a man aged 50 to 59 with Graves' hyperthyroidism.

V gene TRBV5-1 combines with J gene TRBJ1-2; D is unresolved. In germline, CDR1 is SGHRS, CDR2 YFSETQ. The CDR3 has 17 amino acids. The V and J ends lost 0 bases and 3 bases respectively, with 18 bases between them. CDR3 nucleotides: TGCGCCAGCAGCTTGGCACTTAGGATAGTTGGGGACTATGGCTACACCTTC. Encoded protein: CASSLALRIVGDYGYTF.

At least ten counts were recorded for this clonotype. This chain joins TRBV3-1 and TRBJ2-1; TRBD2 matches 16 bases. Per the germline V gene, CDR1 is LGHDT and CDR2 is YNNKEL (reference sequence). J was trimmed by 10 bases and V by 4 bases; bases with no gene match: 4. The CDR3 runs 15 residues. The CDR3 loop is CASSPGLAGGGEQFF. CDR3 sequence (DNA): TGTGCCAGCAGCCCGGGACTAGCGGGAGGGGGGGAGCAGTTCTTC.

The CDR3 loop reads CASSLNLRGYTF. In DNA, the CDR3 is TGTGCCAGCAGCTTAAATTTACGTGGCTACACCTTC. The chain combines TRBV7-9 with TRBJ1-2; D gene uncertain. Trimming took 2 bases from V and 7 from J, leaving 8 bases between them. The CDR3 runs 12 residues. Per the germline V gene, CDR1 is SEHNR and CDR2 is FQNEAQ (reference sequence).

Many counts were recorded for this clonotype. The chain uses TRBV5-4 and TRBJ2-2, with D uncertain. This CDR3 is 14 amino acids long. Deletions cut 2 bases from V and 0 bases from J, with 5 bases between. Germline values: CDR1 SGHNT, CDR2 YYREEE (reference sequence). The CDR3 bases are TGTGCCAGCAGCTTAGTCCCGAACACCGGGGAGCTGTTTTTT. Translated: CASSLVPNTGELFF. Full variable domain (rest looked up from reference TRBV5-4 and TRBJ2-2): ETGVTQSPTHLIKTRGQQVTLRCSSQSGHNTVSWYQQALGQGPQFIFQYYREEENGRGNFPPRFSGLQFPNYSSELNVNALELDDSALYLCASSLVPNTGELFFGEGSRLTVL.

The rearrangement links TRBV6-2 or TRBV6-3 to TRBJ2-1; 7 bases fit TRBD2. V was clipped by 5 bases and J by 6 bases; unmatched bases: 13. Looked up from germline, CDR1 is MNHEY and CDR2 is SVGEGT. CDR3 length: 16 residues. The CDR3 spells CASSSGGGRAGNEQFF. CDR3 nucleotides: TGTGCCAGCAGTAGCGGTGGAGGGAGGGCCGGCAATGAGCAGTTCTTC.

This clonotype was found many times. The rearrangement links TRBV28 to TRBJ2-7, with 11 bases matching TRBD2. The CDR3 extends over 16 amino acids. Germline V lookup: CDR1 MDHEN, CDR2 SYDVKM. Trimming took 4 bases from V and 0 from J; bases not matched to a gene: 5. The CDR3 is CASSSQTSGSSYEQYF. The DNA of the CDR3 is TGTGCCAGCAGTTCACAAACTAGCGGGAGCTCCTACGAGCAGTACTTC.

This clonotype has a handful of counts. The chain couples TRBV5-1 to TRBJ1-2; D uncertain. The V gene lost 3 bases and the J gene lost 0 bases, with 6 bases spanning the gap. The CDR3 has 13 residues. Per germline, CDR1 SGHRS and CDR2 YFSETQ. CDR3 nucleotide sequence: TGCGCCAGCAGCTCGACGCCTAACTATGGCTACACCTTC. Translated: CASSSTPNYGYTF. Using reference TRBV5-1 and TRBJ1-2 for the parts outside the CDR3, the full variable domain is KAGVTQTPRYLIKTRGQQVTLSCSPISGHRSVSWYQQTPGQGLQFLFEYFSETQRNKGNFPGRFSGRQFSNSRSEMNVSTLELGDSALYLCASSSTPNYGYTFGSGTRLTVV.

This chain links TRBV28 with TRBJ2-1; possible D gene TRBD2, 5 bases. CDR1 MDHEN and CDR2 SYDVKM come from the germline V gene. V was trimmed by 5 bases and J by 15 bases, leaving 26 bases between them. This CDR3 has 15 amino acids. The CDR3 reads CASSPNYPSTTKSFF. The CDR3 coding sequence is TGTGCCAGCAGTCCCAATTACCCCTCGACTACCAAATCGTTCTTC.

Regarding this clonotype: Just one base apart from a much larger clone, this may be a read error. The V gene is TRBV3-1, the J gene TRBJ2-1; 9 nucleotides match TRBD2. Judging by the DNA end, TRBJ2-7 fits better; the J call may be wrong. The length of the CDR3 is 13 residues. Per the germline V gene, CDR1 is LGHDT and CDR2 is YNNKEL (reference sequence). The DNA for the CDR3 is TGTGCCAGCAGCACACTAGCGGGCAATGAGCAGTACTTC. Amino acids: CASSTLAGNEQYF.

This clonotype was found many times. The chain joins TRBV11-2 to TRBJ2-7, with a tentative D call TRBD2 (6 bases). CDR3 length: 13 amino acids. Germline V gene lookup returns CDR1 SGHAT and CDR2 FQNNGV. Trimming stripped 4 bases from V and 3 bases from J, with 10 bases between. The CDR3 spells CASSWGLDYEQYF. The CDR3 DNA is TGTGCCAGCAGCTGGGGACTTGACTACGAGCAGTACTTC.

The chain links TRBV7-3 to TRBJ2-2; D is possibly TRBD1 (5 bases). This CDR3 is built from 15 residues. The V end was cut by 3 bases, the J end by 5 bases, with 13 bases between. Germline loops: CDR1 SGHTA, CDR2 FQGTGA. CDR3 sequence (DNA): TGTGCCAGCAGCTTCAGGGCCCAAGGGACCGGGGAGCTGTTTTTT. Translated, it gives CASSFRAQGTGELFF.

This clonotype was observed a few times. The chain combines TRBV20-1 with TRBJ2-3; TRBD2 agrees at 8 bases. V was pared by 5 bases and J by 1 base, with 8 bases of the junction left unmatched. The CDR3 is 15 residues long. Looked up from germline, CDR1 is DFQATT and CDR2 is SNEGSKA (reference sequence). DNA for the CDR3: TGCAGTGCTGGGGGGGAGACTAGCGGCACAGATACGCAGTATTTT. Encoded protein: CSAGGETSGTDTQYF.

The rearrangement links TRBV10-3 to TRBJ2-1; 14 nucleotides align to TRBD2. The CDR3 covers 22 residues. Germline-derived CDR1 and CDR2 are ENHRY and SYGVKD. V lost 3 bases, J lost 1 base, and 17 bases stayed unmatched. As DNA, the CDR3 is TGTGCCATCAGTGACCAGTCTCCTCCGGGACTAGCGGGAGTACGATCCTACAATGAGCAGTTCTTC. Protein sequence: CAISDQSPPGLAGVRSYNEQFF.

This clonotype was observed many times. The chain is built from TRBV5-5 and TRBJ1-1; D possibly corresponds to TRBD1 (5 bases). The CDR3 is 17 amino acids. V was pared by 0 bases and J by 0 bases, with 15 bases between. CDR1 is SGHKS and CDR2 is YYEKEE in the germline V gene (reference sequence). The CDR3 nucleotides are TGTGCCAGCAGCTTGGCCGGCAGGACAAGCATGAACACTGAAGCTTTCTTT. It codes for CASSLAGRTSMNTEAFF.

There are a few counts of this clonotype. CDR3 region: CASSQETSGQETQYF. As DNA, the CDR3 is TGTGCCAGCAGCCAGGAGACTAGCGGCCAAGAGACCCAGTACTTC. The chain uses TRBV3-1 and TRBJ2-5; 9 bases are shared with TRBD2. V shed 3 bases, J shed 1 base, and the junction held 3 bases outside the gene matches. CDR3 size: 15 residues. Germline CDR1 reads LGHDT; CDR2 reads YNNKEL (reference sequence).

This rearrangement joins TRBV27 to TRBJ2-1; 13 bases fit TRBD2. Germline V gene sequence: CDR1 MNHEY, CDR2 SMNVEV (reference sequence). The trim removed 8 bases at V and 0 bases at J, leaving 10 bases unmatched. CDR3 length: 18 residues. Here the CDR3 DNA reads TGTGCCAGCGGACCGGGACTAGCGGGAACGAGCTCCTACAATGAGCAGTTCTTC. This gives the protein CASGPGLAGTSSYNEQFF.

This clonotype was picked up many times. The gene calls are TRBV2 and TRBJ2-1; D is possibly TRBD1 (6 bases). The germline CDR1 and CDR2 sequences are SNHLY and FYNNEI. This CDR3 is built from 18 residues. V was shortened by 3 bases and J by 3 bases, with 21 bases between the two germline ends. The CDR3: CASSDEQGDYSLYNEQFF. The DNA of the CDR3 is TGTGCCAGCAGTGACGAACAGGGAGACTACTCTCTCTACAATGAGCAGTTCTTC.

This chain uses TRBV3-1 with TRBJ2-1; D possibly corresponds to TRBD2 (6 bases). The CDR3 length is 14 residues. The germline gives CDR1 LGHDT, CDR2 YNNKEL (reference sequence). Trimming removed 8 bases at V and 0 bases at J, with 11 bases between. The CDR3 sequence is CASRGKRSYNEQFF. CDR3 in DNA: TGTGCCAGCCGCGGGAAACGCTCCTACAATGAGCAGTTCTTC.

The J gene is TRBJ2-2, the V gene TRBV19; TRBD1 aligns across 12 bases. Germline V gives CDR1 LNHDA, CDR2 SQIVND (reference sequence). J lost 5 bases, V lost 7 bases, and 5 bases had no gene match. There are 15 residues in the CDR3. CDR3 sequence: CASIPGQGATGELFF. DNA for the CDR3: TGTGCCAGTATTCCGGGACAGGGGGCAACCGGGGAGCTGTTTTTT.

This clonotype was detected ten times or more. V gene TRBV11-2 combines with J gene TRBJ2-5; D gene unclear. The germline CDR1 and CDR2 sequences are SGHAT and FQNNGV. The length of the CDR3 is 13 residues. The V gene lost 2 bases and the J gene lost 1 base, with 5 bases spanning the gap. The DNA of the CDR3 is TGTGCCAGCAGCTTAAAGTTCCAAGAGACCCAGTACTTC. This encodes CASSLKFQETQYF.

This clonotype appeared a few times. The chain carries TRBV20-1 and TRBJ2-5; TRBD1 aligns across 7 bases. The J segment lost 9 bases and the V segment lost 6 bases, leaving 7 bases of the junction unmatched. Germline assignment: CDR1 DFQATT and CDR2 SNEGSKA (reference sequence). This CDR3 spans 11 amino acids. The CDR3 DNA reads as TGCAGTGCACGGGGACAGACTCCCCAGTACTTC. This translates into CSARGQTPQYF.

This clonotype was seen more than once but under ten times. This chain links TRBV6-4 with TRBJ1-5; D remains unclear. This CDR3 has 15 residues. The germline V and J ends were trimmed by 1 base and 6 bases, with 13 bases remaining between them. The germline gives CDR1 MRHNA, CDR2 SNTAGT. The CDR3 sequence: CASSDLLRRLQPQHF. As DNA, the CDR3 is TGTGCCAGCAGTGACTTACTGAGACGGCTTCAGCCCCAGCATTTT.

This chain links TRBV30 with TRBJ2-5; the D gene could be TRBD1 or TRBD2 (6 bases each). This CDR3 is 14 amino acids long. The germline V gene has CDR1 GTSNPN and CDR2 SVGIG (reference sequence). V was trimmed by 1 base and J by 2 bases, leaving 11 bases between them. This CDR3 is CAWSGEDRQETQYF. The CDR3 DNA sequence: TGTGCCTGGAGTGGGGAGGACAGACAAGAGACCCAGTACTTC.

The sample holds a few counts of this clonotype. This rearrangement joins TRBV7-2 to TRBJ2-3; D uncertain. This CDR3 region has 13 residues. Per the germline V gene, CDR1 is SGHTA and CDR2 is FQGNSA. V lost 4 bases to trimming and J lost 6 bases, with 11 bases between them. The CDR3 protein is CASSSVPPDTQYF. CDR3 DNA sequence: TGTGCCAGCAGCTCTGTACCCCCCGATACGCAGTATTTT.

This rearrangement joins TRBV12-5 to TRBJ2-3; TRBD2 matches 11 bases. Germline V gives CDR1 LGHNT, CDR2 FRNRAP. The CDR3 is 16 residues long. Trimming took 3 bases from V and 3 from J; bases not matched to a gene: 5. CDR3 nucleotides: TGTGCTAGTGGTTTAGGACTAGCGGGTTTAACAGATACGCAGTATTTT. Its protein product is CASGLGLAGLTDTQYF.

The chain is built from TRBV5-1 and TRBJ2-4; D not resolved. V dropped 4 bases and J dropped 5 bases, with 16 bases sitting between them. The CDR3 has 15 residues. Germline CDR1 is SGHRS and CDR2 is YFSETQ. The CDR3 DNA follows: TGCGCCAGCAGCCTCGCTACAATTCCCGAAAACATTCAGTACTTC. It encodes CASSLATIPENIQYF.

This clonotype was observed a handful of times. The V call is TRBV18, the J call TRBJ1-5; possible D gene TRBD1, 5 bases. Germline assignment: CDR1 KGHSH and CDR2 LQKENI. V dropped 3 bases and J dropped 6 bases, with 12 bases sitting between them. There are 14 residues in the CDR3. The CDR3 loop reads CASSPNRQGQPQHF. CDR3 nucleotide sequence: TGTGCCAGCTCACCGAATCGTCAGGGTCAGCCCCAGCATTTT. Full variable domain (remainder filled in from reference TRBV18 and TRBJ1-5): NAGVMQNPRHLVRRRGQEARLRCSPMKGHSHVYWYRQLPEEGLKFMVYLQKENIIDESGMPKERFSAEFPKEGPSILRIQQVVRGDSAAYFCASSPNRQGQPQHFGDGTRLSIL.

This sequence joins TRBV2 and TRBJ1-2, with 10 nucleotides matching TRBD1. CDR3 length: 16 amino acids. The germline CDR1 and CDR2 sequences are SNHLY and FYNNEI. J lost 5 bases, V lost 8 bases, and 14 bases had no gene match. The CDR3: CASPSGTGASLYGYTF. As DNA, the CDR3 is TGTGCCAGCCCCTCCGGGACAGGGGCCTCTCTTTATGGCTACACCTTC.

This clonotype has at least ten counts. The V and J genes are TRBV3-1 and TRBJ2-1; the match to TRBD1 covers 8 bases. J was trimmed by 8 bases and V by 3 bases; bases with no gene match: 3. CDR3 length: 13 residues. Germline lookup yields CDR1 LGHDT and CDR2 YNNKEL (reference sequence). CDR3 nucleotide sequence: TGTGCCAGCAGCCACCTCAGGGGGCATGAGCAGTTCTTC. Protein sequence: CASSHLRGHEQFF.

This clonotype was seen many times. The chain employs TRBV11-3 and TRBJ2-7; weak D call: TRBD1 (5 bases). Looked up from germline, CDR1 is SGHNT and CDR2 is YENEEA. V lost 6 bases and J 3 bases, leaving 15 bases between the germline ends. CDR3 length: 14 amino acids. As DNA, the CDR3 is TGTGCCAGCAGGCGACAGAGTCGTGGCTACGAGCAGTACTTC. It codes for CASRRQSRGYEQYF.

This clonotype was recorded at least ten times. The genes are TRBV2 and TRBJ2-7; 13 bases map to TRBD2. The trim removed 7 bases at V and 3 bases at J, leaving 15 bases unmatched. Per germline, CDR1 SNHLY and CDR2 FYNNEI. The CDR3 has 18 amino acids. The CDR3 region is CASTQLAGGPLISYEQYF. The CDR3 DNA follows: TGTGCCAGCACTCAACTAGCGGGAGGGCCTCTTATAAGCTACGAGCAGTACTTC.